The 24 T cell receptor beta chains presented below share a single source sample, sequenced in a study of PD-1 blockade in classical Hodgkin lymphoma (dated by TCRdb to about 2020). The library was produced with the immunoSEQ multiplex PCR assay. Drawn from immuneACCESS, this table holds only the in-frame rearrangements with V and J called that TCRdb kept. Clones are partly lost; checked studies trace under half to an unresolved V gene and leave the rest unexplained. The table for this sample lists approximately 50,000 clones; around 67% of them were counted only once. The ten largest clones represent over 12% of the sample. The sample's time point label, decoded: cycle 2 day 1 (C2D1) of nivolumab. Every trial patient had relapsed after autologous stem cell transplantation, and cohorts A, B and C differed in prior brentuximab vedotin exposure. Sample: peripheral blood mononuclear cells (PBMCs), taken before the second cycle of nivolumab. The receptors come from a human donor with classical Hodgkin lymphoma.

This rearrangement joins TRBV30 to TRBJ2-7; tentative D call: TRBD1 (5 bases). The CDR3 contains 12 residues. CDR1 and CDR2 from the germline V gene are GTSNPN and SVGIG (reference sequence). Trimming took off 3 bases at V and 2 bases at J, with 8 bases between the two ends. The CDR3 region is CAWREGAYEQYF. In DNA, the CDR3 is TGTGCCTGGAGGGAAGGGGCCTACGAGCAGTACTTC.

This chain joins TRBV5-6 and TRBJ1-1; D is undetermined. Germline CDR1 and CDR2: SGHDT and YYEEEE. This CDR3 comprises 15 residues. V lost 2 bases to trimming and J lost 1 base, with 12 bases between them. The CDR3 sequence is CASSFLWQTNTEAFF. Here the CDR3 DNA reads TGTGCCAGCAGCTTCCTCTGGCAGACGAACACTGAAGCTTTCTTT. Full variable domain (remainder filled in from reference TRBV5-6 and TRBJ1-1): DAGVTQSPTHLIKTRGQQVTLRCSPKSGHDTVSWYQQALGQGPQFIFQYYEEEERQRGNFPDRFSGHQFPNYSSELNVNALLLGDSALYLCASSFLWQTNTEAFFGQGTRLTVV.

V usage is TRBV19 and J usage is TRBJ1-1; 9 bases align to TRBD1. The CDR3 contains 13 residues. In germline, CDR1 is LNHDA, CDR2 SQIVND (reference sequence). The ends lost 10 bases at V and 3 bases at J; junction bases unmatched: 6. The CDR3 sequence: CATHRGLDTEAFF. The CDR3 DNA reads as TGTGCCACCCACAGGGGGCTCGACACTGAAGCTTTCTTT.

V and J are TRBV7-9 and TRBJ2-3; D is unresolved. Germline values: CDR1 SEHNR, CDR2 FQNEAQ (reference sequence). This CDR3 comprises 12 residues. Trimming removed 9 bases from V and 2 bases from J, with 9 bases in between. CDR3 amino acids: CASTPVTDTQYF. CDR3 nucleotides: TGTGCCAGTACCCCCGTCACAGATACGCAGTATTTT. Full variable domain (outside the CDR3, taken from reference TRBV7-9 and TRBJ2-3): DTGVSQNPRHKITKRGQNVTFRCDPISEHNRLYWYRQTLGQGPEFLTYFQNEAQLEKSRLLSDRFSAERPKGSFSTLEIQRTEQGDSAMYLCASTPVTDTQYFGPGTRLTVL.

The chain joins TRBV28 to TRBJ1-1, with D maybe TRBD1 (6 bases). V was shortened by 5 bases and J by 4 bases, with 23 bases between the two germline ends. Germline CDR1 reads MDHEN; CDR2 reads SYDVKM. The CDR3 totals 17 residues. The CDR3 is CASSNHLSGEVFTEAFF. CDR3 coding DNA: TGTGCCAGCAGTAACCACCTATCAGGGGAGGTCTTCACTGAAGCTTTCTTT. Combining the CDR3 with reference TRBV28 and TRBJ1-1 gives the whole variable domain DVKVTQSSRYLVKRTGEKVFLECVQDMDHENMFWYRQDPGLGLRLIYFSYDVKMKEKGDIPEGYSVSREKKERFSLILESASTNQTSMYLCASSNHLSGEVFTEAFFGQGTRLTVV.

The rearrangement uses TRBV5-1 and TRBJ2-3, with TRBD2 identical over 9 bases. J gave up 0 bases and V 5 bases, and 7 bases lay outside the gene matches. The CDR3 sequence is 16 residues long. Germline V gene lookup returns CDR1 SGHRS and CDR2 YFSETQ. The CDR3 here is CASSSRLAVSTDTQYF. DNA for the CDR3: TGCGCCAGCAGTTCAAGACTAGCGGTCAGCACAGATACGCAGTATTTT.

The V and J genes are TRBV30 and TRBJ2-5; no reliable D call. Germline V CDR1 and CDR2: GTSNPN, SVGIG (reference sequence). V was clipped by 4 bases and J by 2 bases, with 8 bases between them. This CDR3 is built from 12 residues. The CDR3 DNA reads as TGTGCCTGGAATAGTCAGCAAGAGACCCAGTACTTC. This codes for CAWNSQQETQYF.

This clone was found a few times. This rearrangement joins TRBV5-1 to TRBJ1-1; D is possibly TRBD1 (5 bases). This CDR3 is 14 amino acids long. Per germline, CDR1 SGHRS and CDR2 YFSETQ. Trimming cost V 4 bases and J 0 bases, with 10 bases left between them. Written as DNA, the CDR3 is TGCGCCAGCAGCCTCAGGGCTATGAACACTGAAGCTTTCTTT. Translated, it gives CASSLRAMNTEAFF.

This chain uses TRBV6-1 with TRBJ1-1; D ambiguous. The ends were cut back, 1 base at V and 4 bases at J, with 10 bases in the middle. Germline CDR1 is MNHNS and CDR2 is SASEGT. This CDR3 comprises 14 residues. The CDR3 protein is CASSEVGRGTEAFF. The CDR3 DNA is TGTGCCAGCAGTGAAGTCGGGCGCGGCACTGAAGCTTTCTTT.

V is TRBV6-6 and J is TRBJ2-1; 7 bases line up with TRBD1. CDR1 is MNHNY and CDR2 is SVGAGI in the germline V gene (reference sequence). This CDR3 has 13 amino acids. Trimming took 6 bases from V and 9 from J; bases not matched to a gene: 8. CDR3 residues: CASSRKGAGEQFF. In nucleotides, the CDR3 is TGTGCCAGCAGCAGAAAGGGGGCGGGTGAGCAGTTCTTC.

The chain couples TRBV7-2 to TRBJ1-5; TRBD1 aligns across 9 bases. CDR3 size: 14 residues. The germline V gene has CDR1 SGHTA and CDR2 FQGNSA. V lost 5 bases, J lost 5 bases, and 4 bases stayed unmatched. CDR3 sequence: CASSARTGDQPQHF. CDR3 sequence (DNA): TGTGCCAGCAGCGCCCGGACAGGGGATCAGCCCCAGCATTTT.

The chain combines TRBV5-1 with TRBJ2-3, with D possibly being TRBD1 (5 bases). The germline gives CDR1 SGHRS, CDR2 YFSETQ. There are 15 residues in the CDR3. V lost 2 bases, J lost 1 base, and 11 bases lay in between. CDR3 sequence: CASSFRQGGTDTQYF. The DNA of the CDR3 is TGCGCCAGCAGCTTCCGGCAGGGTGGCACAGATACGCAGTATTTT.

This clone was observed once. The V and J genes are TRBV25-1 and TRBJ1-1, with 7 bases that match TRBD1. The ends lost 4 bases at V and 4 bases at J; junction bases unmatched: 6. CDR3 size: 14 residues. Germline CDR1 MGHDK, CDR2 SYGVNS. The CDR3 protein is CASSVTGALTEAFF. Written as DNA, the CDR3 is TGTGCCAGCAGTGTTACAGGGGCCCTCACTGAAGCTTTCTTT.

The rearrangement joins TRBV30 to TRBJ1-5; TRBD1 is a possible D gene (5 bases). The CDR3 has 13 residues. Trimming took off 2 bases at V and 6 bases at J, with 11 bases between the two ends. Germline lookup yields CDR1 GTSNPN and CDR2 SVGIG (reference sequence). The CDR3, as DNA: TGTGCCTGGAGTCCGAGGGGCGGTCAGCCCCAGCATTTT. Its protein product is CAWSPRGGQPQHF.

Here the CDR3 reads CAINVFREVVLAFF. CDR3 nucleotide sequence: TGTGCCATCAACGTCTTCAGGGAGGTGGTTCTAGCTTTCTTT. This rearrangement joins TRBV10-3 to TRBJ1-1, with D tentatively TRBD1 (5 bases). The V and J ends lost 7 bases and 10 bases respectively, with 22 bases between them. Germline CDR1 is ENHRY and CDR2 is SYGVKD. The CDR3 is made up of 14 amino acids.

This clone was observed a handful of times. The chain combines TRBV28 with TRBJ1-5; TRBD1 aligns across 8 bases. With V trimmed by 7 bases and J by 3 bases, 8 bases remained unmatched. The CDR3 loop spans 15 amino acids. CDR1 and CDR2 (germline): MDHEN, SYDVKM. The CDR3: CASKESDRVNQPQHF. In DNA, the CDR3 is TGTGCCAGCAAAGAATCGGACAGGGTCAATCAGCCCCAGCATTTT.

This clone was picked up a small number of times. The chain combines TRBV6-1 with TRBJ1-5, with D possibly matching TRBD1 (5 bases). Trimming cost V 2 bases and J 3 bases, with 14 bases left between them. In germline, CDR1 is MNHNS, CDR2 SASEGT. The CDR3 has 16 residues. The CDR3 DNA is TGTGCCAGCAGTGAAAGTCGGGGCCCCCTCAATCAGCCCCAGCATTTT. Translating it yields CASSESRGPLNQPQHF.

This clone was recorded only once. The gene calls are TRBV4-1 and TRBJ2-7; possible D gene TRBD2, 5 bases. Trimming shortened V by 5 bases and J by 3 bases, and 11 bases separated the two germline ends. This CDR3 comprises 13 residues. CDR1 and CDR2 (germline): MGHRA, YSYEKL. The CDR3 region has the DNA TGCGCCAGCAGCTTATCGGACTTCTACGAGCAGTACTTC. It is translated as CASSLSDFYEQYF.

This clone was observed many times. V usage is TRBV28 and J usage is TRBJ1-3; D unclear. The germline V and J ends were trimmed by 6 bases and 3 bases, with 9 bases remaining between them. Germline CDR1 is MDHEN and CDR2 is SYDVKM. This CDR3 has 13 residues. CDR3 in DNA: TGTGCCAGCAGGGGAAGCCTTGGAAACACCATATATTTT. Its protein product is CASRGSLGNTIYF.

This chain uses TRBV5-6 with TRBJ2-1; 11 bases agree with TRBD2. The J segment lost 9 bases and the V segment lost 0 bases, leaving 11 bases of the junction unmatched. The CDR3 consists of 17 residues. In germline, CDR1 is SGHDT, CDR2 YYEEEE. The CDR3 region is CASSLGFGFSGRGEQFF. CDR3 in DNA: TGTGCCAGCAGCTTGGGGTTCGGTTTTAGCGGGAGGGGTGAGCAGTTCTTC. The full variable domain, rest sourced from reference TRBV5-6 and TRBJ2-1, is DAGVTQSPTHLIKTRGQQVTLRCSPKSGHDTVSWYQQALGQGPQFIFQYYEEEERQRGNFPDRFSGHQFPNYSSELNVNALLLGDSALYLCASSLGFGFSGRGEQFFGPGTRLTVL.

This chain uses TRBV27 with TRBJ2-5, with D hard to call. V lost 6 bases and J 5 bases, leaving 10 bases between the germline ends. There are 12 residues in the CDR3. CDR1 and CDR2 from the germline V gene are MNHEY and SMNVEV (reference sequence). The CDR3 bases are TGTGCCAGCAGGGGGTCGATGGAGACCCAGTACTTC. Protein product: CASRGSMETQYF.

V and J are TRBV19 and TRBJ1-2, with D perhaps matching TRBD1 (6 bases). The V end was cut by 2 bases, the J end by 2 bases, with 15 bases between. In germline, CDR1 is LNHDA, CDR2 SQIVND (reference sequence). The CDR3 is 16 residues long. The CDR3 loop reads CASSISPWGPNYGYTF. CDR3 bases: TGTGCCAGTAGTATATCCCCGTGGGGGCCCAACTATGGCTACACCTTC. The whole variable domain, filled in from reference TRBV19 and TRBJ1-2, reads DGGITQSPKYLFRKEGQNVTLSCEQNLNHDAMYWYRQDPGQGLRLIYYSQIVNDFQKGDIAEGYSVSREKKESFPLTVTSAQKNPTAFYLCASSISPWGPNYGYTFGSGTRLTVV.

V usage is TRBV27 and J usage is TRBJ2-1; 8 positions match TRBD2. This CDR3 spans 15 amino acids. V dropped 4 bases and J dropped 8; count of bases not matched to a gene: 10. From germline, CDR1 is MNHEY and CDR2 SMNVEV (reference sequence). CDR3 region: CASSSRAGVGDEQFF. The CDR3 coding sequence is TGTGCCAGCAGTTCTCGAGCGGGAGTTGGGGATGAGCAGTTCTTC.

The genes are TRBV28 and TRBJ1-1, with D possibly matching TRBD1 (5 bases). The CDR3 is made up of 13 amino acids. CDR1 MDHEN and CDR2 SYDVKM come from the germline V gene. V shed 0 bases and J shed 7 bases, with 9 bases lying between them. CDR3 sequence: CASSLWGVGEAFF. In DNA form, the CDR3 reads TGTGCCAGCAGTTTATGGGGGGTCGGTGAAGCTTTCTTT.